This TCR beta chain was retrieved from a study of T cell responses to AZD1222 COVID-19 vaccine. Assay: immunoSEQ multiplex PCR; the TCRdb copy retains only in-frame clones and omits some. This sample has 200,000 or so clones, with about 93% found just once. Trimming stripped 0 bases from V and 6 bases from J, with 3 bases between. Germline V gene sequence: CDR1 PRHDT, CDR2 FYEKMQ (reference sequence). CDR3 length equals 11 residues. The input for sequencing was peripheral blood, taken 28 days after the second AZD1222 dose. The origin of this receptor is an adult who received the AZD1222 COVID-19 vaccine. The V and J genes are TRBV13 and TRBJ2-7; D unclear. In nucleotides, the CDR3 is TGTGCCAGCAGCTTAGGGTCCGAGCAGTACTTC. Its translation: CASSLGSEQYF.